The clone carrying this TCR beta chain was detected only a few times. What it binds is unknown. Allogeneic regulatory or mature dendritic cells were co-cultured for about 5 days with CFSE-labeled sorted T cells at 1:10. This sample is drawn from a study of regulatory dendritic cells for organ transplantation. Repertoires were generated with immunoSEQ multiplex PCR, while TCRdb's copy carries only in-frame clones and drops some. The repertoire consists of some 7,800 clones, with 55% to 80% occurring once and the leading ten covering 3% to 4%. Looked up from germline, CDR1 is SGDLS and CDR2 is YYNGEE. This CDR3 has 17 residues. The V segment lost 7 bases and the J segment 5 bases; nucleotides outside the gene matches: 9.

The sample comprised memory CD4+ T cells from blood cultured with dendritic cells. Subset specified: CD45RO+ memory T cells. The receptor was isolated from a human donor in good health. The chain employs TRBV9 and TRBJ2-2; 15 bases agree with TRBD2. The CDR3 bases are TGTGCCAGCGGAGGACTAGCGGGGGGGCCGGGAACCGGGGAGCTGTTTTTT. Its protein product is CASGGLAGGPGTGELFF.